A selection of T cell receptor beta chains follows, all from one sample in a study of blood T cell repertoires in COVID-19. Here immunoSEQ multiplex PCR was the method, and the copy in TCRdb shows in-frame clones only, minus some. Of around 84,000 clones in the sample, 80% were seen once. Sequences were obtained from peripheral blood. These receptors were collected from a woman between 40 and 55 years old with active or convalescent COVID-19. Each CDR3 is given with its conserved first and last residue. The D gene is left open where the match is weak. Clone size, where shown, is once, few, many, or a class for clones that have expanded.

abundance: few; d_gene: TRBD2; j_gene: TRBJ2-7; v_gene: TRBV3-1/TRBV3-2; CDR3aa: CASTSAGASYEQYF; CDR3nt: TGTGCCAGCACCTCGGCGGGAGCCTCCTACGAGCAGTACTTC
abundance: -; d_gene: -; j_gene: TRBJ2-3; v_gene: TRBV4-1; CDR3aa: CASSQNRGLVTDTQYF; CDR3nt: TGCGCCAGCAGCCAAAACAGGGGACTAGTAACAGATACGCAGTATTTT
abundance: once; d_gene: TRBD2; j_gene: TRBJ2-7; v_gene: TRBV4-2; CDR3aa: CASSRRVAGEGYEQYF; CDR3nt: TGTGCCAGCAGCCGCAGGGTGGCGGGAGAGGGATACGAGCAGTACTTC
abundance: -; d_gene: TRBD1; j_gene: TRBJ2-5; v_gene: TRBV2; CDR3aa: CASSGGGTGLWAQYF; CDR3nt: TGTGCCAGCAGTGGAGGGGGCACAGGCCTTTGGGCCCAGTACTTC
abundance: -; d_gene: TRBD1; j_gene: TRBJ2-2; v_gene: TRBV18; CDR3aa: CASSPGTGSTGELFF; CDR3nt: TGTGCCAGCTCGCCCGGGACAGGGAGCACCGGGGAGCTGTTTTTT
abundance: -; d_gene: TRBD1; j_gene: TRBJ2-3; v_gene: TRBV24-1; CDR3aa: CATSDPQGASTDTQYF; CDR3nt: TGTGCCACCAGTGACCCACAGGGGGCGAGCACAGATACGCAGTATTTT
abundance: -; d_gene: -; j_gene: TRBJ2-4; v_gene: TRBV19; CDR3aa: CASSMDMGLGKNIQYF; CDR3nt: TGTGCCAGTAGTATGGACATGGGGTTAGGCAAAAACATTCAGTACTTC
abundance: -; d_gene: -; j_gene: TRBJ2-3; v_gene: TRBV12-2; CDR3aa: CASRPKGASRTDTQYF; CDR3nt: TGTGCAAGTCGCCCAAAGGGGGCGAGCCGCACAGATACGCAGTATTTT
abundance: -; d_gene: TRBD1; j_gene: TRBJ1-4; v_gene: TRBV7-2; CDR3aa: CASSPGQGNEKLFF; CDR3nt: TGTGCCAGCAGCCCTGGACAGGGAAATGAAAAACTGTTTTTT
abundance: -; d_gene: -; j_gene: TRBJ1-5; v_gene: TRBV12-5; CDR3aa: CASGLEQGPQHF; CDR3nt: TGTGCTAGTGGTTTAGAACAGGGGCCCCAGCATTTT
abundance: -; d_gene: -; j_gene: TRBJ2-2; v_gene: TRBV4-3; CDR3aa: CASSQEPGNTGELFF; CDR3nt: TGCGCCAGCAGCCAAGAACCAGGGAACACCGGGGAGCTGTTTTTT
abundance: -; d_gene: TRBD1; j_gene: TRBJ2-7; v_gene: TRBV28; CDR3aa: CASSPPGTGAYEQYF; CDR3nt: TGTGCCAGCAGTCCCCCAGGGACAGGGGCCTACGAGCAGTACTTC
abundance: -; d_gene: TRBD2; j_gene: TRBJ2-7; v_gene: TRBV10-2; CDR3aa: CASSEKLAGGLFYEQYF; CDR3nt: TGCGCCAGCAGTGAGAAACTAGCGGGAGGTCTCTTCTACGAGCAGTACTTC
abundance: -; d_gene: TRBD2; j_gene: TRBJ2-1; v_gene: TRBV5-1; CDR3aa: CASGLAGESLQEQFF; CDR3nt: TGCGCCAGCGGCTTAGCGGGAGAGTCCCTCCAGGAGCAGTTCTTC
abundance: -; d_gene: -; j_gene: TRBJ1-6; v_gene: TRBV6-5; CDR3aa: CASSYSLQGRNSPLHF; CDR3nt: TGTGCCAGCAGTTACTCCCTTCAGGGTAGAAATTCACCCCTCCACTTT
abundance: -; d_gene: -; j_gene: TRBJ1-4; v_gene: TRBV18; CDR3aa: CASSPALGLDEKLFF; CDR3nt: TGTGCCAGCTCACCGGCCCTGGGGCTTGATGAAAAACTGTTTTTT
abundance: -; d_gene: -; j_gene: TRBJ1-1; v_gene: TRBV4-3; CDR3aa: CASSQTEYTEAFF; CDR3nt: TGCGCCAGCAGCCAGACAGAATACACTGAAGCTTTCTTT
abundance: -; d_gene: -; j_gene: TRBJ2-1; v_gene: TRBV7-3; CDR3aa: CASSSQRVGNEQFF; CDR3nt: TGTGCCAGCAGCTCCCAGAGGGTCGGCAATGAGCAGTTCTTC
abundance: -; d_gene: -; j_gene: TRBJ2-3; v_gene: TRBV4-1; CDR3aa: CASSQDWGAGTTDTQYF; CDR3nt: TGCGCCAGCAGCCAAGATTGGGGCGCCGGGACAACAGATACGCAGTATTTT
abundance: -; d_gene: -; j_gene: TRBJ1-2; v_gene: TRBV28; CDR3aa: CASSFPTTGRNGYTF; CDR3nt: TGTGCCAGCAGTTTCCCGACGACAGGCCGTAATGGCTACACCTTC
abundance: -; d_gene: TRBD1; j_gene: TRBJ2-6; v_gene: TRBV29-1; CDR3aa: CSVVIGQGAGGANVLTF; CDR3nt: TGCAGCGTTGTAATTGGACAGGGGGCGGGAGGGGCCAACGTCCTGACTTTC
abundance: few; d_gene: -; j_gene: TRBJ1-4; v_gene: TRBV7-9; CDR3aa: CASSSSLNRDEKLFF; CDR3nt: TGTGCCAGCAGCTCCTCTTTAAACAGGGATGAAAAACTGTTTTTT
abundance: once; d_gene: TRBD2; j_gene: TRBJ2-7; v_gene: TRBV25-1; CDR3aa: CASSGGGTYTYEQYF; CDR3nt: TGTGCCAGCAGTGGGGGGGGGACTTATACCTACGAGCAGTACTTC
abundance: once; d_gene: TRBD1; j_gene: TRBJ1-2; v_gene: TRBV4-3; CDR3aa: CASSQEVVGTGVWGYTF; CDR3nt: TGCGCCAGCAGCCAAGAAGTGGTAGGGACAGGGGTTTGGGGCTACACCTTC
abundance: -; d_gene: TRBD2; j_gene: TRBJ2-3; v_gene: TRBV24-1; CDR3aa: CATSDLGTSGRVDTQYF; CDR3nt: TGTGCCACCAGTGATTTGGGGACTAGCGGGAGGGTAGATACGCAGTATTTT
abundance: -; d_gene: -; j_gene: TRBJ1-2; v_gene: TRBV27; CDR3aa: CASSLYSAGYGYTF; CDR3nt: TGTGCCAGCAGTTTATATTCGGCAGGGTATGGCTACACCTTC
abundance: -; d_gene: -; j_gene: TRBJ1-1; v_gene: TRBV24-1; CDR3aa: CATRPHEGGTEAFF; CDR3nt: TGTGCCACCAGGCCCCACGAAGGGGGCACTGAAGCTTTCTTT
abundance: -; d_gene: TRBD2; j_gene: TRBJ2-5; v_gene: TRBV27; CDR3aa: CATRKVGRGGNLIETQYF; CDR3nt: TGTGCCACCAGGAAGGTCGGGCGGGGGGGGAATCTTATTGAGACCCAGTACTTC
abundance: few; d_gene: TRBD2; j_gene: TRBJ2-1; v_gene: TRBV6-4; CDR3aa: CAGKPGLAGGDPPPANEQFF; CDR3nt: TGTGCCGGAAAACCGGGACTAGCGGGGGGGGATCCCCCACCAGCCAATGAGCAGTTCTTC
abundance: -; d_gene: -; j_gene: TRBJ1-2; v_gene: TRBV5-6; CDR3aa: CASSLAGGLNYGYTF; CDR3nt: TGTGCCAGCAGCTTGGCCGGGGGTTTGAACTATGGCTACACCTTC
abundance: -; d_gene: TRBD1; j_gene: TRBJ1-2; v_gene: TRBV6-5; CDR3aa: CASTAGGGQRGYTF; CDR3nt: TGTGCCAGCACGGCAGGAGGGGGCCAAAGGGGCTACACCTTC
abundance: -; d_gene: TRBD2; j_gene: TRBJ2-7; v_gene: TRBV6-6; CDR3aa: CASRGLAGAPYEQYF; CDR3nt: TGTGCCAGCAGGGGACTAGCGGGGGCCCCCTACGAGCAGTACTTC
abundance: -; d_gene: -; j_gene: TRBJ1-2; v_gene: TRBV18; CDR3aa: CASSPGGNHYGYTF; CDR3nt: TGTGCCAGCTCACCGGGAGGAAATCACTATGGCTACACCTTC
abundance: few; d_gene: TRBD1; j_gene: TRBJ2-3; v_gene: TRBV19; CDR3aa: CASSTGQGIDTQYF; CDR3nt: TGTGCCAGTAGTACGGGACAGGGTATCGATACGCAGTATTTT
abundance: -; d_gene: -; j_gene: TRBJ1-4; v_gene: TRBV7-9; CDR3aa: CASSLMGGPLNEKLFF; CDR3nt: TGTGCCAGCAGCTTAATGGGGGGACCCCTTAATGAAAAACTGTTTTTT